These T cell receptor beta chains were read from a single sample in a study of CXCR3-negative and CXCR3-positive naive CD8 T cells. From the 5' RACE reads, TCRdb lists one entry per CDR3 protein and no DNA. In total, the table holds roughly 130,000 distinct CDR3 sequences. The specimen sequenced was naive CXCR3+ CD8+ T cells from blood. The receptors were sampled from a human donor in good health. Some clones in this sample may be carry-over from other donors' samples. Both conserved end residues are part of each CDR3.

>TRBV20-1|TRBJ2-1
CSARDEREGLNEQFF
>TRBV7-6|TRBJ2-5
CASSLAGREMVETQYF
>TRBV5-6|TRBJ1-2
CASSISLRDTWGDYGYTF
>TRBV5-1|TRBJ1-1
CASSLTGSWTEAFF
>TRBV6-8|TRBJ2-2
CASIDRANTGELFF
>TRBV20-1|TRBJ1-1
CSARDRAGSTEAFF
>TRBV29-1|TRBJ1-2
CSTRGDRGYGYTF
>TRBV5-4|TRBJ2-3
CASSYGSYRASTDTQYF
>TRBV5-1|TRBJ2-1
CASSQTSRLNEQFF
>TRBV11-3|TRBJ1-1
CASSPETGENTEAFF
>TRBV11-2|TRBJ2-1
CASSFTGETLNEQFF
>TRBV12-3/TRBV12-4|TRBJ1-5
CASSLPGDNQPQHF
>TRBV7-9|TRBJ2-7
CASSSTRGVYEQYF
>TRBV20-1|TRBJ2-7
CSAPLDRGYEQYF
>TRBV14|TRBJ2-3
CASSHYPPGQGAGDTQYF
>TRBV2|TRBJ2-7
CASSETAGHNYEQYF
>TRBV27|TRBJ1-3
CASRAGTSLISGNTIYF
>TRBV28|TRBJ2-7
CASSPRGAPSYEQYF
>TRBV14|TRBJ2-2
CASSQDWMRTPEELFF
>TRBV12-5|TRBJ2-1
CASGLIGGGYEQFF
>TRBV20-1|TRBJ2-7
CSATSNRYLPYEQYF
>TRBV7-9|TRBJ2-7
CASSLSLGGSYEQYF
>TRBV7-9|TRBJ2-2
CASSFIPGPGELFF
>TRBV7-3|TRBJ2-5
CASSSGTSGSGRRETQYF
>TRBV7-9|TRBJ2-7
CASSLEGAGYEQYF
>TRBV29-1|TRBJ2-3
CSVVPGLEGDTQYF
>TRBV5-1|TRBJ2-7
CASSELGSSYEQYF
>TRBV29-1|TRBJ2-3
CSCPSSGTDTQYF
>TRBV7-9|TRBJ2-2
CASSLLGGPGRELFF
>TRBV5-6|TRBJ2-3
CASSSGDTQYF
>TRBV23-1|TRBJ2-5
CASSQSEEGIKETQYF
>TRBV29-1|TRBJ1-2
CSVDSGSRGGYTF
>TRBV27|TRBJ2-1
CASGSTGPYNEQFF
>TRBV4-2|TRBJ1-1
CASSQLNIQGGTDTEAFF
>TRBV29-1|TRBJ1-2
CSVPGGANYGYTF
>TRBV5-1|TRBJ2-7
CASSLGGRDYEQYF
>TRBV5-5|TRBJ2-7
CASSFLADRGIYEQYF